The entry that follows covers one T cell receptor (beta chain) sequence. These data originate in a study of T cells in Graves' hyperthyroidism and ophthalmopathy. Unmatched junction bases numbered 16, after V lost 5 bases and J lost 4 bases. The CDR3 contains 19 residues. CDR1 SGHKS and CDR2 YYEKEE come from the germline V gene (reference sequence). There were TCR beta CDR3 regions amplified from RNA transcripts. HTBI primers were used for first-round RT-PCR of the TCR CDR3. From the multiplex PCR reads, TCRdb called clonotypes with MiXCR, one entry per CDR3 protein. In the table there are approximately 400,000 distinct CDR3 sequences, about 14% of which are singletons. Clinical symptoms, serum thyroxine and TRAb, thyroid ultrasound and orbital computed tomography were used for the diagnoses.

The TCR originated in a man younger than 45 with Graves' hyperthyroidism that later progressed to Graves' ophthalmopathy. The sample comprised blood. The chain links TRBV5-5 to TRBJ2-5; 14 positions agree with TRBD2. The CDR3 DNA is TGTGCCAGCAGACAACGAGGGACTAGCGGGGGCCAGAGGAGAGAGACCCAGTACTTC. It specifies CASRQRGTSGGQRRETQYF. The full variable domain, completed using reference TRBV5-5 and TRBJ2-5, is DAGVTQSPTHLIKTRGQQVTLRCSPISGHKSVSWYQQVLGQGPQFIFQYYEKEERGRGNFPDRFSARQFPNYSSELNVNALLLGDSALYLCASRQRGTSGGQRRETQYFGPGTRLLVL.